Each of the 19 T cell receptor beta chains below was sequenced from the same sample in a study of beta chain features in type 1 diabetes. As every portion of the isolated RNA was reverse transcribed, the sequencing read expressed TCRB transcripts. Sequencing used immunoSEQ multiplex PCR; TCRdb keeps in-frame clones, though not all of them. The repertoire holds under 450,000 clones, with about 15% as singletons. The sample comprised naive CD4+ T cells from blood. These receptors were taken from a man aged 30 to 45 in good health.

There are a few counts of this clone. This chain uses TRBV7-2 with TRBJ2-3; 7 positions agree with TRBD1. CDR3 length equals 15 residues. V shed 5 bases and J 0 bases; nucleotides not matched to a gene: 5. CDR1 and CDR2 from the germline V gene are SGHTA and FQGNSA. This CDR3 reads CASSLGTVSTDTQYF. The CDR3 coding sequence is TGTGCCAGCAGCCTAGGGACAGTCAGCACAGATACGCAGTATTTT.

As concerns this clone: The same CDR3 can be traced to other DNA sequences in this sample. CDR3 in amino acids: CASSRGYQETQYF. The CDR3 nucleotides are TGTGCCAGCAGTCGGGGGTACCAAGAGACCCAGTACTTC. The chain is built from TRBV6-5 and TRBJ2-5; the D gene is possibly TRBD2 (6 bases). The CDR3 is made up of 13 amino acids. The V gene's germline CDR1 is MNHEY and CDR2 SVGAGI. The V end lost 5 bases, the J end lost 0 bases, and 7 bases lay between the germline ends.

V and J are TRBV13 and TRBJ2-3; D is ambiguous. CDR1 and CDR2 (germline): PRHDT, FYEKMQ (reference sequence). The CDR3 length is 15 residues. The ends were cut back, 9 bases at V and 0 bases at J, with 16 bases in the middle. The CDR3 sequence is CASRLAIRSTDTQYF. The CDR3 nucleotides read TGTGCCAGTCGATTGGCTATTAGGAGCACAGATACGCAGTATTTT.

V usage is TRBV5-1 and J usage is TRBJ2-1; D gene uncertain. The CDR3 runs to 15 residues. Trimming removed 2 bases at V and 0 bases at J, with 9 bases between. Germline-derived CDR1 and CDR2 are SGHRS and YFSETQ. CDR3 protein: CASSLGWDSYNEQFF. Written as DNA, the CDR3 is TGCGCCAGCAGCTTAGGGTGGGACTCCTACAATGAGCAGTTCTTC.

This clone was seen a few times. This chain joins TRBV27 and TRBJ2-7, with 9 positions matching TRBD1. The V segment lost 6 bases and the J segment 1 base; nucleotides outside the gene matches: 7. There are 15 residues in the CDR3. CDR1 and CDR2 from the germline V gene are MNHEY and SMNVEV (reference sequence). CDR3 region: CASRTEGTGSYEQYF. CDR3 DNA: TGTGCCAGCAGGACGGAGGGGACAGGGTCCTACGAGCAGTACTTC.

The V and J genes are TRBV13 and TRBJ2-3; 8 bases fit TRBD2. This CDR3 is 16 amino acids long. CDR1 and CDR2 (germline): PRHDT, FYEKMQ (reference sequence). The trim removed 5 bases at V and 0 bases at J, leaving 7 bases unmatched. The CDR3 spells CASSVFRGGSTDTQYF. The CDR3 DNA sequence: TGTGCCAGCAGCGTATTCCGCGGGGGGAGCACAGATACGCAGTATTTT.

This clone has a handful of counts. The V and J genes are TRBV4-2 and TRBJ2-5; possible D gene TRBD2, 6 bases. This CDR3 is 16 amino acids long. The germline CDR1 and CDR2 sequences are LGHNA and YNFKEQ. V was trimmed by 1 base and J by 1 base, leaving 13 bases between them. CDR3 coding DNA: TGTGCCAGCAGCCAAGTAACCGGGACTGGCCAAGAGACCCAGTACTTC. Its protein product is CASSQVTGTGQETQYF.

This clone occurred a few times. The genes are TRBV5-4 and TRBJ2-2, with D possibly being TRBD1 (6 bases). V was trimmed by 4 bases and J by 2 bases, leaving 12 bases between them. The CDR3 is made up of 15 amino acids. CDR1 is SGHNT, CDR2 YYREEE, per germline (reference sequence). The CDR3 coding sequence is TGTGCCAGCAGCCCCGACAGGCTAAACACCGGGGAGCTGTTTTTT. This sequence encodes CASSPDRLNTGELFF. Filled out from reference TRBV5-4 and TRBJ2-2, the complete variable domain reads ETGVTQSPTHLIKTRGQQVTLRCSSQSGHNTVSWYQQALGQGPQFIFQYYREEENGRGNFPPRFSGLQFPNYSSELNVNALELDDSALYLCASSPDRLNTGELFFGEGSRLTVL.

CDR3 amino acids: CASSRGTGEAFF. The CDR3 region has the DNA TGCGCCAGCAGCCGAGGGACAGGGGAAGCTTTCTTT. The V gene is TRBV4-1, the J gene TRBJ1-1; 9 bases are shared with TRBD1. The germline V gene encodes CDR1 MGHRA and CDR2 YSYEKL. The CDR3 is 12 amino acids. The trim removed 4 bases at V and 8 bases at J, leaving 2 bases unmatched.

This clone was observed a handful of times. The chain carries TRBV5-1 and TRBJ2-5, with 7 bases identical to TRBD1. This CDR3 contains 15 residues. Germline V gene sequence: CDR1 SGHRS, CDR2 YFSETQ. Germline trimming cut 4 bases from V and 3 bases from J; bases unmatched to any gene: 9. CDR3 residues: CASSPKPGTEETQYF. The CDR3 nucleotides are TGCGCCAGCAGCCCGAAGCCAGGGACAGAAGAGACCCAGTACTTC. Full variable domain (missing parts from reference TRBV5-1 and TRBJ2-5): KAGVTQTPRYLIKTRGQQVTLSCSPISGHRSVSWYQQTPGQGLQFLFEYFSETQRNKGNFPGRFSGRQFSNSRSEMNVSTLELGDSALYLCASSPKPGTEETQYFGPGTRLLVL.

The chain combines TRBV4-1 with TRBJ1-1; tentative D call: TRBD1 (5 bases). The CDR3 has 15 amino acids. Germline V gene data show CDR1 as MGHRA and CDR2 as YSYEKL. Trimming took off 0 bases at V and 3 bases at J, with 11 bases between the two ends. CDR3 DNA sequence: TGCGCCAGCAGCCAAGAGGGGTGGGGGTACACTGAAGCTTTCTTT. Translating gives CASSQEGWGYTEAFF.

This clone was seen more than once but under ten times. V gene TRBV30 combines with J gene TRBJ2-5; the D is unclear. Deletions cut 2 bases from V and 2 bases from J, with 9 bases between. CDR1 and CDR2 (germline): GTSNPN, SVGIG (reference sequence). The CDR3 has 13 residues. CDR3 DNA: TGTGCCTGGAGTACTGACCTGCAAGAGACCCAGTACTTC. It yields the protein CAWSTDLQETQYF.

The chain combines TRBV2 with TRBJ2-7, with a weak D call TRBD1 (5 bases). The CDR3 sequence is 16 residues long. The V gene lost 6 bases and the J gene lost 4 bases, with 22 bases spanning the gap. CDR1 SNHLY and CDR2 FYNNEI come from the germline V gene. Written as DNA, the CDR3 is TGTGCCAGCAGCGATATTACAGGTTGGGCAAGGTACGAGCAGTACGTC. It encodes CASSDITGWARYEQYV.

CDR3 sequence: CASSYSIHGEAFF. In nucleotides, the CDR3 is TGTGCCAGCAGTTACTCGATTCACGGAGAAGCTTTCTTT. The genes are TRBV6-5 and TRBJ1-1; unclear D gene. The CDR3 runs to 13 residues. In germline, CDR1 is MNHEY, CDR2 SVGAGI. The germline V and J ends were trimmed by 0 bases and 8 bases, with 10 bases remaining between them.

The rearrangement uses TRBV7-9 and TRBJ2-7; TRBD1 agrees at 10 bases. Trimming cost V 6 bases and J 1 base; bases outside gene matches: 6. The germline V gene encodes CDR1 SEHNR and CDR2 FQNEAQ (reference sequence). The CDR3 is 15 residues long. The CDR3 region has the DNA TGTGCCAGCAGGCCGCTGGACAGGGGGTCCTACGAGCAGTACTTC. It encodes CASRPLDRGSYEQYF.

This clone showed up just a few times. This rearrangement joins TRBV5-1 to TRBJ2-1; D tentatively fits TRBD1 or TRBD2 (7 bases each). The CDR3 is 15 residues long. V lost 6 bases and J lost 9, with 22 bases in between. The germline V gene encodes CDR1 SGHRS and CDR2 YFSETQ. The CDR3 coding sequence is TGCGCCAGCACCCCGGCAGGGGGGGGCGGAGGTGAGCAGTTCTTC. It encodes CASTPAGGGGGEQFF. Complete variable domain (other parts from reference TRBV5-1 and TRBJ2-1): KAGVTQTPRYLIKTRGQQVTLSCSPISGHRSVSWYQQTPGQGLQFLFEYFSETQRNKGNFPGRFSGRQFSNSRSEMNVSTLELGDSALYLCASTPAGGGGGEQFFGPGTRLTVL.

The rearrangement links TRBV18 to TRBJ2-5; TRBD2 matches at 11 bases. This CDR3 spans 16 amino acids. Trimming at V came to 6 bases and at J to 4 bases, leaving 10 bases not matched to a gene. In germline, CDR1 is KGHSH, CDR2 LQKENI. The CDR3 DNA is TGTGCCAGCTCGCCTACTAGCGGGAGTTCATTAGAGACCCAGTACTTC. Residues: CASSPTSGSSLETQYF.

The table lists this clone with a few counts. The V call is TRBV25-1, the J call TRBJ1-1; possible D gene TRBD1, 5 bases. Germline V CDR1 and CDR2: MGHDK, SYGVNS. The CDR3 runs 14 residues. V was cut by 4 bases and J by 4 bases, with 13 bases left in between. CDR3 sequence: CASSVDPRGTEAFF. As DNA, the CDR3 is TGTGCCAGCAGTGTGGACCCAAGGGGCACTGAAGCTTTCTTT. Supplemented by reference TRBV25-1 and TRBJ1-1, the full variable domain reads EADIYQTPRYLVIGTGKKITLECSQTMGHDKMYWYQQDPGMELHLIHYSYGVNSTEKGDLSSESTVSRIRTEHFPLTLESARPSHTSQYLCASSVDPRGTEAFFGQGTRLTVV.

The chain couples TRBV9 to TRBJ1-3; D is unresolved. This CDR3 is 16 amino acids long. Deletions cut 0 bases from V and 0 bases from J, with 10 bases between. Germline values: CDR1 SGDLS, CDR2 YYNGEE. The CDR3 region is CASSVAPARSGNTIYF. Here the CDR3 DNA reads TGTGCCAGCAGCGTAGCTCCGGCTCGCTCTGGAAACACCATATATTTT. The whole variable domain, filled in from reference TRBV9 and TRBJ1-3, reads DSGVTQTPKHLITATGQRVTLRCSPRSGDLSVYWYQQSLDQGLQFLIQYYNGEERAKGNILERFSAQQFPDLHSELNLSSLELGDSALYFCASSVAPARSGNTIYFGEGSWLTVV.